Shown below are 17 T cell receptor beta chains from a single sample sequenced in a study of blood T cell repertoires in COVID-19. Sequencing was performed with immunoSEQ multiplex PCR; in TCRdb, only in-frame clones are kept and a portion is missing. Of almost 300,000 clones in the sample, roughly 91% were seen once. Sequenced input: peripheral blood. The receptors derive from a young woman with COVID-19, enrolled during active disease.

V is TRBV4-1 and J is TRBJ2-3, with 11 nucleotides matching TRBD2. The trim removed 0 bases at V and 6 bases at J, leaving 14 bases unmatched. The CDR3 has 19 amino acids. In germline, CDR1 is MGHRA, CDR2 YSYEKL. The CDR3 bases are TGCGCCAGCAGCCAAGATCCCCCGGCTAGCGGGGGGCCCGGGGATACGCAGTATTTT. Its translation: CASSQDPPASGGPGDTQYF.

CDR3 sequence reads: CASSPGPFEGGELFF. CDR3 nucleotide sequence: TGTGCCAGCAGCCCAGGACCTTTTGAGGGCGGGGAGCTGTTTTTT. The chain joins TRBV5-6 to TRBJ2-2, with TRBD2 as a possible D gene (5 bases). CDR1 SGHDT and CDR2 YYEEEE come from the germline V gene. V dropped 4 bases and J dropped 7 bases, with 17 bases sitting between them. CDR3 length: 15 residues.

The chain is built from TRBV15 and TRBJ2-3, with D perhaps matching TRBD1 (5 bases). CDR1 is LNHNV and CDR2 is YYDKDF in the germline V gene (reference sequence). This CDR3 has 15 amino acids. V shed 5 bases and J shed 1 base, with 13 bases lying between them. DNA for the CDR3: TGTGCCACCAGCGAAATGGGCAGGGGCACAGATACGCAGTATTTT. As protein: CATSEMGRGTDTQYF.

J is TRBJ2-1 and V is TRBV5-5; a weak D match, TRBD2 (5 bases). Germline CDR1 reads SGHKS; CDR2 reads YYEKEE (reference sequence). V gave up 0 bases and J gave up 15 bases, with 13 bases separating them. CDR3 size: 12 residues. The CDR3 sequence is CASSLVGRVWFF. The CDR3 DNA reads TGTGCCAGCAGCTTGGTAGGGAGAGTATGGTTCTTC.

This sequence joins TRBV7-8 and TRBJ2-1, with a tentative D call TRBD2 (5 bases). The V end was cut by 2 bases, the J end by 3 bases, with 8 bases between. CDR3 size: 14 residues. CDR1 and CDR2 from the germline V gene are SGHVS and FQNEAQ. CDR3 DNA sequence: TGTGCCAGCAGCTTACGACGGGGCTACAATGAGCAGTTCTTC. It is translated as CASSLRRGYNEQFF.

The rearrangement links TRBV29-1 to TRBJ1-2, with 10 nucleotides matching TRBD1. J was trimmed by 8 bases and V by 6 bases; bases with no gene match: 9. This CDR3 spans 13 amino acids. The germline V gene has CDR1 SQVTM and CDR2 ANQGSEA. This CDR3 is CSVGTGAGGGYTF. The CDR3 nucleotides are TGCAGCGTCGGGACAGGGGCTGGGGGAGGCTACACCTTC.

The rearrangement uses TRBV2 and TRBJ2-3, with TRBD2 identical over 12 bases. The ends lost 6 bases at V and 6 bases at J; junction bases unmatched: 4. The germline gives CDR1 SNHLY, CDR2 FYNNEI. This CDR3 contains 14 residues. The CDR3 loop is CASSLAGGPDTQYF. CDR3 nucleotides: TGTGCCAGCAGCCTAGCGGGGGGGCCTGATACGCAGTATTTT.

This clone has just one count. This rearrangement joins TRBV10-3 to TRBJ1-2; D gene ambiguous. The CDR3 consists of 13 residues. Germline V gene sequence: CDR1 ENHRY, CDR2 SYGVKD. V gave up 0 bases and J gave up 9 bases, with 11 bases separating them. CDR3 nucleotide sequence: TGTGCCATCAGTGAGTCGAGAGTTCGAAGCTACACCTTC. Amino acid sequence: CAISESRVRSYTF.

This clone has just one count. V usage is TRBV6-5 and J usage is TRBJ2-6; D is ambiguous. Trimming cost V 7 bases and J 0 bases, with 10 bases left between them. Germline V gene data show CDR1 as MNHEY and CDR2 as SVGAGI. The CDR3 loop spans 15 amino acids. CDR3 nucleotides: TGTGCCAGCACCAGCGACCGCTCTGGGGCCAACGTCCTGACTTTC. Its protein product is CASTSDRSGANVLTF.

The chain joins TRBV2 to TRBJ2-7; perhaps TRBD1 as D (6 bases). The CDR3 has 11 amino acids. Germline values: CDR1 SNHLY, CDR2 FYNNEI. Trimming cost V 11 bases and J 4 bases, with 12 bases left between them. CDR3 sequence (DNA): TGTGCCGGAACGCAGGGGTACGAGCAGTACTTC. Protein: CAGTQGYEQYF.

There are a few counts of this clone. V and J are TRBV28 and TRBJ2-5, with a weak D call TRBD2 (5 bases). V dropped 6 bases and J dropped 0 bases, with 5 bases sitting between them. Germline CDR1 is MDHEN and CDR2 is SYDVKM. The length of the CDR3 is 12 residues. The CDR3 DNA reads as TGTGCCAGCAGCGGGAACCAAGAGACCCAGTACTTC. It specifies CASSGNQETQYF.

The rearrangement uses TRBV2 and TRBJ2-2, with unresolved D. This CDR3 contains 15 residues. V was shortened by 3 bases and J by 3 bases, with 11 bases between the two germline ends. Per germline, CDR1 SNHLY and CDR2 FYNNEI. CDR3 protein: CASSDGIADTGELFF. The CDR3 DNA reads TGTGCCAGCAGTGACGGAATTGCGGACACCGGGGAGCTGTTTTTT.

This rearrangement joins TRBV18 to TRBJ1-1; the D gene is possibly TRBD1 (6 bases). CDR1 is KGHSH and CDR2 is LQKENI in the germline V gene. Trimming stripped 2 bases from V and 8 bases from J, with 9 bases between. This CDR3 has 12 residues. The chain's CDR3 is CASSPTQGEAFF. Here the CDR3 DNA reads TGTGCCAGCTCACCAACACAGGGCGAAGCTTTCTTT.

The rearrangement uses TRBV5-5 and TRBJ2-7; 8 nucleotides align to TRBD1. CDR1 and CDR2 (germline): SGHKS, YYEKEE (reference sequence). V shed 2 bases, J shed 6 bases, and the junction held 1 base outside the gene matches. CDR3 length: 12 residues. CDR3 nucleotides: TGTGCCAGCAGCTTCCAGGGGGCCGAGCAGTACTTC. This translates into CASSFQGAEQYF.

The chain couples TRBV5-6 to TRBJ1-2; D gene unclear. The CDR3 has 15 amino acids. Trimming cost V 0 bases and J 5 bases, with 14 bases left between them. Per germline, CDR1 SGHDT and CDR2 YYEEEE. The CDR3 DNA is TGTGCCAGCAGCTTGGGGTCGGCAGGACTTTATGGCTACACCTTC. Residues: CASSLGSAGLYGYTF.

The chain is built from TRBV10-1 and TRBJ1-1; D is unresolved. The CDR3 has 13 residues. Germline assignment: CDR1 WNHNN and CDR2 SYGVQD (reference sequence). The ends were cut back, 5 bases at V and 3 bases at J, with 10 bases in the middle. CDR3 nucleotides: TGCGCCAGCAGTATATCAAGCCACACTGAAGCTTTCTTT. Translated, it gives CASSISSHTEAFF.

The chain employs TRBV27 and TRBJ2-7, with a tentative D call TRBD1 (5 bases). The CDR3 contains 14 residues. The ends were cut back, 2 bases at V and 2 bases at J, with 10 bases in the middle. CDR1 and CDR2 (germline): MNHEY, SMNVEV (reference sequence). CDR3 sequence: CASSLRGRTYEQYF. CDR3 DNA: TGTGCCAGCAGTTTAAGGGGCAGAACCTACGAGCAGTACTTC.